The 10 T cell receptor beta chains in this list originate from one sample, sequenced in a study of T-cell reconstitution after alpha-beta-depleted transplantation in children. A library of TCRbeta sequences, prepared with unique molecular identifiers, was generated. MiXCR, applied by TCRdb to the PCR reads, yields one record per CDR3 protein. This table holds fewer than 250,000 distinct CDR3 sequences, approximately 8% found once. The specimen comprised PBMCs, mostly from graft donor cells, sampled 180 days after TCRalphabeta/CD19-depleted stem cell transplant. These receptors were collected from a male patient aged 10 to 17 who had a stem cell transplant for acute lymphoblastic leukemia, so the T cells may come from the graft donor.

This clonotype appeared many times. As DNA, the CDR3 is TGCGCCAGCAGCTTGGGGGGGGCCCTGGCCTCTGGGGCCAACGTCCTGACTTTC. Amino acids: CASSLGGALASGANVLTF. V usage is TRBV5-1 and J usage is TRBJ2-6; the D gene could be TRBD1 or TRBD2 (6 bases each). This CDR3 is 18 amino acids long. V was pared by 0 bases and J by 0 bases, with 13 bases between. Germline V gene data show CDR1 as SGHRS and CDR2 as YFSETQ. Supplemented by reference TRBV5-1 and TRBJ2-6, the full variable domain reads KAGVTQTPRYLIKTRGQQVTLSCSPISGHRSVSWYQQTPGQGLQFLFEYFSETQRNKGNFPGRFSGRQFSNSRSEMNVSTLELGDSALYLCASSLGGALASGANVLTFGAGSRLTVL.

This clonotype has ten or more counts. This rearrangement joins TRBV6-1 to TRBJ1-2; no reliable D call. The CDR3 consists of 12 residues. The germline V gene has CDR1 MNHNS and CDR2 SASEGT. The V end was cut by 0 bases, the J end by 8 bases, with 7 bases between. CDR3 region: CASSEALAGYTF. The CDR3 DNA reads TGTGCCAGCAGTGAAGCGCTTGCCGGCTACACCTTC.

This clonotype was detected ten times or more. Relative to the germline gene, one junction end is altered; a read error may explain this. The chain uses TRBV5-1 and TRBJ2-7, with TRBD1 matching over 7 bases. Germline V gene lookup returns CDR1 SGHRS and CDR2 YFSETQ. The CDR3 loop spans 13 amino acids. CDR3 amino acids: CASSLGGGYEQYF. The CDR3 DNA sequence: TGTGCCAGCAGCTTAGGGGGCGGTTACGAGCAGTACTTC.

This clonotype has at least ten counts. This chain links TRBV12-3 or TRBV12-4 with TRBJ2-2, with D perhaps matching TRBD1 or TRBD2 (5 bases each). The CDR3 spans 16 residues. V was trimmed by 6 bases and J by 1 base, leaving 15 bases between them. CDR3 sequence: CASRRRDGENTGELFF. For the CDR3, the DNA is TGTGCCAGCAGACGACGGGACGGCGAGAACACCGGGGAGCTGTTTTTT.

This clonotype has a count of ten or more. This chain uses TRBV20-1 with TRBJ2-3; 11 bases map to TRBD2. This CDR3 spans 17 amino acids. The trim removed 5 bases at V and 2 bases at J, leaving 12 bases unmatched. CDR1 and CDR2 from the germline V gene are DFQATT and SNEGSKA (reference sequence). The DNA for the CDR3 is TGCAGTGCTGGATACCTTAGCGGGGGGGCCCCCACAGATACGCAGTATTTT. Its translation is CSAGYLSGGAPTDTQYF.

The CDR3 bases are TGTGCCAGCAGTGAAGCGGGTATAGATACGCAGTATTTT. Encoded protein: CASSEAGIDTQYF. The rearrangement uses TRBV2 and TRBJ2-3; D remains unclear. V dropped 0 bases and J dropped 5 bases, with 6 bases sitting between them. Germline CDR1 and CDR2: SNHLY and FYNNEI. CDR3 length: 13 residues. The variable domain in full, completed from reference TRBV2 and TRBJ2-3, reads EPEVTQTPSHQVTQMGQEVILRCVPISNHLYFYWYRQILGQKVEFLVSFYNNEISEKSEIFDDQFSVERPDGSNFTLKIRSTKLEDSAMYFCASSEAGIDTQYFGPGTRLTVL.

This clonotype was counted many times. The V and J genes are TRBV7-9 and TRBJ1-3, with D possibly TRBD1 on 6 matching bases. The CDR3 runs to 15 residues. Trimming cost V 1 base and J 0 bases, with 7 bases left between them. Germline V gene sequence: CDR1 SEHNR, CDR2 FQNEAQ (reference sequence). CDR3 sequence reads: CASSLGGGSGNTIYF. For the CDR3, the DNA is TGTGCCAGCAGCTTAGGAGGGGGCTCTGGAAACACCATATATTTT.

The sample holds many counts of this clonotype. The chain carries TRBV7-2 and TRBJ1-1, with 8 bases identical to TRBD1. Germline V gene lookup returns CDR1 SGHTA and CDR2 FQGNSA. The CDR3 runs to 14 residues. The V segment lost 3 bases and the J segment 2 bases; nucleotides outside the gene matches: 2. In DNA form, the CDR3 reads TGTGCCAGCAGCTTTGGACAGGGAAACACTGAAGCTTTCTTT. Its protein is CASSFGQGNTEAFF. The variable domain in full, with the rest retrieved from reference TRBV7-2 and TRBJ1-1, is GAGVSQSPSNKVTEKGKDVELRCDPISGHTALYWYRQSLGQGLEFLIYFQGNSAPDKSGLPSDRFSAERTGGSVSTLTIQRTQQEDSAVYLCASSFGQGNTEAFFGQGTRLTVV.

This clonotype was picked up many times. The rearrangement links TRBV7-9 to TRBJ2-6; tentative D call: TRBD2 (6 bases). V lost 5 bases, J lost 4 bases, and 12 bases lay in between. The V gene's germline CDR1 is SEHNR and CDR2 FQNEAQ (reference sequence). CDR3 length: 15 residues. The CDR3 is CASSPRTTGANVLTF. CDR3 nucleotides: TGTGCCAGCAGCCCCCGGACTACGGGGGCCAACGTCCTGACTTTC.

This clonotype was observed many times. This sequence joins TRBV9 and TRBJ1-6; no clear D. The CDR3 length is 13 residues. The germline V gene encodes CDR1 SGDLS and CDR2 YYNGEE. The V and J ends lost 2 bases and 7 bases respectively, with 7 bases between them. CDR3 DNA: TGTGCCAGCAGCGTTCGGGCAAATTCACCCCTCCACTTT. This sequence encodes CASSVRANSPLHF.